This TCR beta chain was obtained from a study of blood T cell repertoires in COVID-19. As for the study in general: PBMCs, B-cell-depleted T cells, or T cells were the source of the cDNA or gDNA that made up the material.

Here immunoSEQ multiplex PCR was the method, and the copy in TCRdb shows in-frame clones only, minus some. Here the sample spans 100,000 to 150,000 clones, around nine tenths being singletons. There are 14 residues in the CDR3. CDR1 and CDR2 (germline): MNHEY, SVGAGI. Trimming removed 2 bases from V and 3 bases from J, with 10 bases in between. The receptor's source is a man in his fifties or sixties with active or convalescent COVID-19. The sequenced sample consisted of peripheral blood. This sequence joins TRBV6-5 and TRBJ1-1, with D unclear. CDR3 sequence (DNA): TGTGCCAGCAGTTACGGCAGATTTCACACTGAAGCTTTCTTT. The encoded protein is CASSYGRFHTEAFF.